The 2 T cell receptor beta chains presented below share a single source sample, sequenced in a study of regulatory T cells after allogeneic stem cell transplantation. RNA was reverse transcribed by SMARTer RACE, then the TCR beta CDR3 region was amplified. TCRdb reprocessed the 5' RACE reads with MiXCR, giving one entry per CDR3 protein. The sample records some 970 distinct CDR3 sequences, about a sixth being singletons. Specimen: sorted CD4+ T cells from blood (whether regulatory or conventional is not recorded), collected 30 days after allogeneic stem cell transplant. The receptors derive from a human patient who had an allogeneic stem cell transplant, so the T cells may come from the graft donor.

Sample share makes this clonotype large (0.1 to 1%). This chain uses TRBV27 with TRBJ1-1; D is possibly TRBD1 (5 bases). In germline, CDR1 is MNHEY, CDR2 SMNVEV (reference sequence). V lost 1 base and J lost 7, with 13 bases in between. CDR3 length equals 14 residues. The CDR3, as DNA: TGTGCCAGCAGTTTATGGGGGGAAGTGGGTGAAGCTTTCTTT. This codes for CASSLWGEVGEAFF.

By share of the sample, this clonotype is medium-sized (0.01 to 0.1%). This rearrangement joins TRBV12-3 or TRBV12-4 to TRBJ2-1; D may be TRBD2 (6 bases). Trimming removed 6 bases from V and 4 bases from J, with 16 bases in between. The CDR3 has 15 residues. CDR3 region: CASSRGTGEYNEQFF. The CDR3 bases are TGTGCCAGCAGCCGCGGGACTGGGGAATACAATGAGCAGTTCTTC.